This T cell receptor (beta chain) originates from a study of graft-versus-host responses after intestinal transplantation. Study findings and constraints: Researchers found GvH clones in recipient marrow, and some showed up first in ileum or blood. Subjects displaying graft-donor T cell macrochimerism possessed elevated graft-versus-host to host-versus-graft clonal ratios inside allografts.

TCRdb's copy holds only in-frame clones and misses some; the assay was immunoSEQ multiplex PCR. The data contain 45,000 to 65,000 clones, 94% of them singletons. Germline V gene data show CDR1 as SGHTA and CDR2 as FQGNSA. V was pared by 2 bases and J by 0 bases, with 8 bases between. The CDR3 runs 14 residues. Concerning this clone: What it binds is unknown.

The chain links TRBV7-2 to TRBJ2-7; D not certain. The TCR was taken from a human donor who was the organ donor for an intestinal transplant. The sample consisted of unstimulated CD4+ T cells sorted from spleen or lymph node cells, taken before transplant. DNA of the CDR3: TGTGCCAGCAGCTTACTCCCTAGCTCCTACGAGCAGTACTTC. As protein: CASSLLPSSYEQYF. The whole variable domain, remainder taken from reference TRBV7-2 and TRBJ2-7, is GAGVSQSPSNKVTEKGKDVELRCDPISGHTALYWYRQSLGQGLEFLIYFQGNSAPDKSGLPSDRFSAERTGGSVSTLTIQRTQQEDSAVYLCASSLLPSSYEQYFGPGTRLTVT.